Presented here are 19 T cell receptor beta chains from one specimen sequenced in a study of CD8 T cells in ankylosing spondylitis (dated by TCRdb to about 2017). The investigation overall reported the following: A TCR beta motif of several highly homologous amino acid variants appeared characteristic of blood from ankylosing spondylitis patients.

These receptors lack a known antigen. The library was made by 5' RACE. Sequenced on an Illumina HiSeq 2500. TCRdb applied fastp at Q25 and MiXCR to the public reads, then kept only in-frame beta chains. Here each entry gathers all rows of one CDR3 protein and keeps the most common genes and DNA. In all, the sample holds more than 600,000 distinct CDR3 sequences, and under 20% of those were seen once. The ten largest clonotypes hold around a fifth of the sample. Sequencing was done on a sample of blood, either unsorted or a sorted T cell fraction (not recorded which). These receptors all come from a male donor with ankylosing spondylitis.

This clonotype is a singleton in its sample. A much larger clone lies a single base off, so this may be a read error. The chain joins TRBV4-3 to TRBJ2-7; tentative D call: TRBD2 (6 bases). The CDR3 consists of 14 residues. Germline loops: CDR1 LGHNA, CDR2 YSLEER. The CDR3: CASSQQRDSNEQYF. The CDR3 coding sequence is TGCGCCAGCAGCCAACAGAGGGACTCCAACGAGCAGTACTTC.

Many counts were recorded for this clonotype. The V and J genes are TRBV12-3 or TRBV12-4 and TRBJ2-5; no definite D call. The CDR3 consists of 10 residues. V lost 8 bases to trimming and J lost 5 bases, with 6 bases between them. The CDR3 DNA sequence: TGTGCCAGCGCCGGGGAGACCCAGTACTTC. Translating it yields CASAGETQYF.

Only a few counts were recorded for this clonotype. The chain combines TRBV11-1 with TRBJ2-1; tentatively, D is TRBD1 (6 bases). V was shortened by 5 bases and J by 3 bases, with 11 bases between the two germline ends. The CDR3 runs 14 residues. Germline V gives CDR1 SGHAT, CDR2 FQDESV (reference sequence). The CDR3 spells CASSKQGIYNEQFF. Written as DNA, the CDR3 is TGTGCCAGCAGCAAACAGGGAATCTACAATGAGCAGTTCTTC.

This clonotype was counted ten times or more. The chain links TRBV29-1 to TRBJ1-1; no definite D call. Germline CDR1 reads SQVTM; CDR2 reads ANQGSEA. The CDR3 has 10 residues. Between the trimmed V and J ends, which lost 5 bases and 8 bases, there was a span of 9 bases. The CDR3 DNA reads as TGCAGCGTTCAAGGTGAAGAAGCTTTCTTT. It is translated as CSVQGEEAFF.

The rearrangement joins TRBV7-8 to TRBJ2-7, with D perhaps matching TRBD1 (6 bases). CDR1 is SGHVS, CDR2 FQNEAQ, per germline. Trimming left V 6 bases short and J 4 bases short, with 19 bases between. This CDR3 has 15 amino acids. The CDR3 region has the DNA TGTGCCAGCAGGTCGCCGGGACATGGAAGGTACGAGCAGTACTTC. Amino acid sequence: CASRSPGHGRYEQYF.

Only a few counts were recorded for this clonotype. The rearrangement uses TRBV18 and TRBJ2-7, with unresolved D. Germline V lookup: CDR1 KGHSH, CDR2 LQKENI. This CDR3 comprises 14 residues. Trimming left V 5 bases short and J 0 bases short, with 11 bases between. As DNA, the CDR3 is TGTGCCAGCTCAGCGCTCGGCGCCTCCTACGAGCAGTACTTC. It codes for CASSALGASYEQYF.

This clonotype was counted at least ten times. The CDR3 nucleotides are TGTGCTAGTCTGGCATTCCGCTTCACAGATACGCAGTATTTT. This gives the protein CASLAFRFTDTQYF. This sequence joins TRBV7-2 and TRBJ2-3; no reliable D call. Germline-derived CDR1 and CDR2 are SGHTA and FQGNSA. This CDR3 has 14 amino acids.

The chain uses TRBV10-3 and TRBJ1-4; tentative D call: TRBD1 (5 bases). Germline assignment: CDR1 ENHRY and CDR2 SYGVKD. V shed 2 bases and J shed 2 bases, with 6 bases lying between them. The CDR3 length is 14 residues. The CDR3 DNA is TGTGCCATCAGTGAGGGGGCTACTAATGAAAAACTGTTTTTT. Its protein product is CAISEGATNEKLFF.

This clonotype was counted only a few times. The gene calls are TRBV28 and TRBJ2-7, with D unclear. Trimming left V 7 bases short and J 3 bases short, with 13 bases between. Germline V lookup: CDR1 MDHEN, CDR2 SYDVKM. This CDR3 has 13 amino acids. The CDR3 nucleotides are TGTGCCAGCAACGGCAGAGCCTACTACGAGCAGTACTTC. This translates into CASNGRAYYEQYF.

This clonotype showed up just a few times. The genes are TRBV24-1 and TRBJ2-5, with 10 nucleotides matching TRBD2. The J segment lost 3 bases and the V segment lost 0 bases, leaving 3 bases of the junction unmatched. CDR3 length: 16 residues. Germline V gene data show CDR1 as KGHDR and CDR2 as SFDVKD. DNA for the CDR3: TGTGCCACCAGTGATTTGGGGACTAGCGAAAAAGAGACCCAGTACTTC. It is translated as CATSDLGTSEKETQYF.

This sequence joins TRBV20-1 and TRBJ2-1, with 8 bases matching TRBD2. This CDR3 has 13 amino acids. J was trimmed by 15 bases and V by 0 bases; bases with no gene match: 10. The germline V gene has CDR1 DFQATT and CDR2 SNEGSKA (reference sequence). CDR3 loop: CSARDLGRGFLFF. DNA for the CDR3: TGCAGTGCTAGAGATCTCGGGAGGGGTTTTCTGTTCTTC.

This clonotype was seen a few times. The chain couples TRBV28 to TRBJ1-2; the D is unclear. This CDR3 region has 13 residues. Trimming pared 6 bases from V and 2 bases from J, leaving 10 bases between. Germline V gene data show CDR1 as MDHEN and CDR2 as SYDVKM. CDR3 sequence (DNA): TGTGCCAGCAGACGCTTGCCCAACTATGGCTACACCTTC. This sequence encodes CASRRLPNYGYTF.

This clonotype was observed a handful of times. V is TRBV12-3 or TRBV12-4 and J is TRBJ2-3; D is uncertain. The CDR3 is made up of 13 amino acids. V was clipped by 7 bases and J by 1 base, with 9 bases between them. CDR3 in DNA: TGTGCCAGCACGGTTAGTGGCACAGATACGCAGTATTTT. It encodes CASTVSGTDTQYF.

This clonotype appeared a few times. The chain employs TRBV7-8 and TRBJ2-7; D gene unclear. Germline loops: CDR1 SGHVS, CDR2 FQNEAQ. V was clipped by 2 bases and J by 5 bases, with 10 bases between them. The length of the CDR3 is 13 residues. CDR3 DNA sequence: TGTGCCAGCAGCTTAAGCGCGTCCCACGAGCAGTACTTC. Its protein is CASSLSASHEQYF.

This sequence joins TRBV20-1 and TRBJ1-4; the match to TRBD1 covers 9 bases. Germline V gene sequence: CDR1 DFQATT, CDR2 SNEGSKA (reference sequence). CDR3 length: 17 amino acids. J lost 2 bases, V lost 3 bases, and 10 bases had no gene match. The CDR3 loop reads CSASYGGQGFTNEKLFF. CDR3 in DNA: TGCAGTGCTAGCTATGGGGGACAGGGATTTACTAATGAAAAACTGTTTTTT.

CDR3 bases: TGTGCCAGCAGCGTCCACGAAAGGAGCTCCTACGAGCAGTACTTC. Protein product: CASSVHERSSYEQYF. The chain carries TRBV9 and TRBJ2-7; D gene unclear. CDR3 length equals 15 residues. Trimming removed 2 bases from V and 0 bases from J, with 12 bases in between. Germline loops: CDR1 SGDLS, CDR2 YYNGEE.

V gene TRBV4-1 combines with J gene TRBJ1-5; no clear D. The CDR3 runs 19 residues. V lost 5 bases and J lost 2, with 25 bases in between. CDR1 MGHRA and CDR2 YSYEKL come from the germline V gene. CDR3 coding DNA: TGCGCCAGCAGCTCCCCGCAGGTAGATATTTGGGATCGCAATCAGCCCCAGCATTTT. Amino acids: CASSSPQVDIWDRNQPQHF.

J is TRBJ2-5 and V is TRBV12-3 or TRBV12-4, with TRBD1 identical over 8 bases. The CDR3 loop spans 18 amino acids. V was pared by 4 bases and J by 2 bases, with 15 bases of the junction left unmatched. CDR3 nucleotides: TGTGCCAGCAGTTCCCCATCCTCCAGGGGGCAGTTTCAAGAGACCCAGTACTTC. Its translation: CASSSPSSRGQFQETQYF.

This clonotype was found a few times. The rearrangement joins TRBV6-1 to TRBJ1-3, with D perhaps matching TRBD1 (5 bases). The CDR3 has 18 residues. V was clipped by 3 bases and J by 2 bases, with 20 bases between them. Germline values: CDR1 MNHNS, CDR2 SASEGT. In DNA form, the CDR3 reads TGTGCCAGCAGTGATAAAGGCGACAGAATCGGTCCTGGAAACACCATATATTTT. Translation: CASSDKGDRIGPGNTIYF.